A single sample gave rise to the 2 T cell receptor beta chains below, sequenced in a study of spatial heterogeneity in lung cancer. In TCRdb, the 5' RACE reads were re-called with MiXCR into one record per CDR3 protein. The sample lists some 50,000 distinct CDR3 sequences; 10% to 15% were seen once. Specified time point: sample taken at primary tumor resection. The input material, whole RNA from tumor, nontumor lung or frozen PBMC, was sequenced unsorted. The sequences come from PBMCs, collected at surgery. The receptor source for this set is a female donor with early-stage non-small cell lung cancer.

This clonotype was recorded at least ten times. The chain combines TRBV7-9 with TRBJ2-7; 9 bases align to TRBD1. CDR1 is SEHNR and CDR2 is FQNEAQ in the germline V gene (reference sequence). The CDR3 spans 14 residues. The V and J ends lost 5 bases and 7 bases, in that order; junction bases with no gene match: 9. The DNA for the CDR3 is TGTGCCAGCAGCAAGCCGGGACAGGGTGGGGAGCAGTACTTC. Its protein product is CASSKPGQGGEQYF. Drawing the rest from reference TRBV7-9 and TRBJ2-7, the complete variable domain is DTGVSQNPRHKITKRGQNVTFRCDPISEHNRLYWYRQTLGQGPEFLTYFQNEAQLEKSRLLSDRFSAERPKGSFSTLEIQRTEQGDSAMYLCASSKPGQGGEQYFGPGTRLTVT.

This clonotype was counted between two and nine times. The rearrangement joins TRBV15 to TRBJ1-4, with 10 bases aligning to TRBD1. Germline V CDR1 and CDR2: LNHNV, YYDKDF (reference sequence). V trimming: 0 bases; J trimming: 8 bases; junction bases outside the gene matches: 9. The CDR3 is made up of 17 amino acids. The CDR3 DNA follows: TGTGCCACCAGCAGAGACATGACAGGGGGCGCAGGGGAAAAACTGTTTTTT. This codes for CATSRDMTGGAGEKLFF.